The T cell receptor beta chain described here comes from a study of cytomegalovirus exposure and HLA in healthy donors. PCR used 60 Vbeta primers and 13 Jbeta primers. Profiling relied on immunoSEQ multiplex PCR, and the TCRdb table lists in-frame clones only, not all of them. The sample lists approximately 98,000 clones, more than 60% seen once, with roughly 11% in the top ten. Per the germline V gene, CDR1 is SGHDN and CDR2 is FVKESK. The length of the CDR3 is 16 residues. V was trimmed by 4 bases and J by 5 bases, leaving 20 bases between them. Points on this clone: No antigen is known for it.

Findings of the study overall: For most subjects, TCR beta sequences were reported to predict HLA-A and HLA-B alleles with accuracy. Later, an analysis found that common viral pathogens appeared to be linked with several of the most significant clusters. For most TCR beta V segments, an earlier analysis put the productive rate at about 90% or about 30% of the time. It was 164 TCR beta chains that were listed as cytomegalovirus-associated.

Material: PBMCs. This clonotype originated in a man aged 18 to 35 in good health and CMV-seropositive. The chain carries TRBV14 and TRBJ1-1; maybe TRBD1 (5 bases). CDR3 sequence (DNA): TGTGCCAGCAGCCCCTACCGACAGTGGATGGGGACTGAAGCTTTCTTT. This gives the protein CASSPYRQWMGTEAFF.